Each of the 32 T cell receptor beta chains below was sequenced from the same sample in a study of cytomegalovirus exposure and HLA in healthy donors. Method: immunoSEQ multiplex PCR; TCRdb's copy keeps in-frame clones and lacks some. The table shows about 120,000 clones, with 89% occurring only once. The sequencing input was PBMCs. Every receptor here comes from a woman aged 18-35 years in good health and CMV-seronegative.

In DNA form, the CDR3 reads TGTGCTAGTGCCTGGGGGGGAAATTACAATGAGCAGTTCTTC. Its translation: CASAWGGNYNEQFF. The chain employs TRBV12-5 and TRBJ2-1; 7 positions match TRBD2. Germline CDR1 is LGHNT and CDR2 is FRNRAP. The junction had 7 bases not matched to a gene; V was cut back by 7 bases and J by 4 bases. This CDR3 is 14 amino acids long.

This clone was counted only a few times. The chain links TRBV4-1 to TRBJ1-2; 8 nucleotides agree with TRBD1. Germline CDR1 reads MGHRA; CDR2 reads YSYEKL. The CDR3 is made up of 13 amino acids. Trimming took 4 bases from V and 4 from J; bases not matched to a gene: 2. The CDR3 DNA sequence: TGCGCCAGCAGCCCCCAGGGGGCCTATGGCTACACCTTC. Residues: CASSPQGAYGYTF.

V usage is TRBV7-9 and J usage is TRBJ1-2, with TRBD1 matching 8 bases. The V gene end was trimmed by 5 bases and the J gene end by 3 bases; junction bases not matched to a gene: 2. The CDR3 spans 13 residues. Per germline, CDR1 SEHNR and CDR2 FQNEAQ (reference sequence). CDR3 nucleotide sequence: TGTGCCAGCAGCCAGGGACAGGACTATGGCTACACCTTC. This encodes CASSQGQDYGYTF.

This chain links TRBV5-1 with TRBJ1-1; no clear D gene. Germline assignment: CDR1 SGHRS and CDR2 YFSETQ. V lost 0 bases and J lost 5, with 11 bases in between. The CDR3 has 14 amino acids. The CDR3 loop reads CASSLERVGTEAFF. CDR3 nucleotides: TGCGCCAGCAGCTTGGAGAGGGTTGGTACTGAAGCTTTCTTT.

The count of this clone is one. The chain uses TRBV5-1 and TRBJ2-3, with 9 bases fitting TRBD2. The V and J ends lost 2 bases and 0 bases, in that order; junction bases with no gene match: 4. The CDR3 sequence is 16 residues long. Germline assignment: CDR1 SGHRS and CDR2 YFSETQ. CDR3 nucleotide sequence: TGCGCCAGCAGCTTACTAGCGGGCGTGAGCACAGATACGCAGTATTTT. Translating gives CASSLLAGVSTDTQYF.

This clone has only one observation. J is TRBJ2-1 and V is TRBV7-8, with 7 bases that match TRBD1. CDR1 SGHVS and CDR2 FQNEAQ come from the germline V gene. The CDR3 extends over 15 amino acids. J was trimmed by 6 bases and V by 1 base; bases with no gene match: 6. The DNA for the CDR3 is TGTGCCAGCAGCTTAGGAACAGGGGTAGGCAATGAGCAGTTCTTC. It yields the protein CASSLGTGVGNEQFF.

The chain uses TRBV28 and TRBJ2-1; D remains unclear. With 5 bases removed from V and 10 bases from J, the gap between germline ends came to 12 bases. The CDR3 is made up of 12 amino acids. Germline lookup yields CDR1 MDHEN and CDR2 SYDVKM. The CDR3 sequence is CASSQDSWEQFF. CDR3 DNA: TGTGCCAGCAGTCAAGATAGCTGGGAGCAGTTCTTC.

The rearrangement joins TRBV19 to TRBJ2-1, with D possibly being TRBD2 (6 bases). Germline lookup yields CDR1 LNHDA and CDR2 SQIVND (reference sequence). V was cut by 10 bases and J by 2 bases, with 12 bases left in between. The CDR3 has 13 residues. This CDR3 is CATGGNPYNEQFF. The CDR3 DNA is TGTGCCACCGGAGGGAATCCCTACAATGAGCAGTTCTTC.

The rearrangement links TRBV14 to TRBJ2-6; D is unclear. The CDR3 has 14 amino acids. Germline CDR1 and CDR2: SGHDN and FVKESK. Trimming took off 4 bases at V and 1 base at J, with 5 bases between the two ends. The CDR3 DNA sequence: TGTGCCAGCAGCCCGTCGTCTGGGGCCAACGTCCTGACTTTC. Translating it yields CASSPSSGANVLTF.

The chain links TRBV27 to TRBJ1-1; possible D gene TRBD1, 5 bases. The CDR3 runs to 13 residues. V dropped 6 bases and J dropped 1 base, with 9 bases sitting between them. Looked up from germline, CDR1 is MNHEY and CDR2 is SMNVEV (reference sequence). The CDR3 reads CASSSRANTEAFF. In DNA, the CDR3 is TGTGCCAGCAGCAGCAGGGCGAACACTGAAGCTTTCTTT.

The chain joins TRBV6-5 to TRBJ2-2, with 8 bases identical to TRBD2. V dropped 3 bases and J dropped 5; count of bases not matched to a gene: 8. CDR3 length: 16 residues. The germline CDR1 and CDR2 sequences are MNHEY and SVGAGI. The CDR3 sequence: CASSYEAGGGTGELFF. CDR3 in DNA: TGTGCCAGCAGTTATGAGGCGGGAGGCGGGACCGGGGAGCTGTTTTTT.

V gene TRBV7-6 combines with J gene TRBJ1-3; D is undetermined. This CDR3 is built from 15 residues. Germline V gene lookup returns CDR1 SGHVS and CDR2 FNYEAQ. The V end lost 1 base, the J end lost 8 bases, and 15 bases lay between the germline ends. The CDR3 reads CASSLEGRGRDTIYF. CDR3 DNA: TGTGCCAGCAGCTTAGAAGGTCGGGGTCGGGACACCATATATTTT.

CDR3 loop: CASSLGDRASKNIQYF. CDR3 nucleotide sequence: TGCGCCAGCAGCTTGGGGGACAGGGCCTCCAAAAACATTCAGTACTTC. The V call is TRBV5-1, the J call TRBJ2-4; TRBD1 matches 9 bases. Germline CDR1 SGHRS, CDR2 YFSETQ. This CDR3 comprises 16 residues. The ends lost 0 bases at V and 2 bases at J; junction bases unmatched: 3.

The genes are TRBV5-1 and TRBJ2-3; maybe TRBD2 (5 bases). Trimming pared 4 bases from V and 8 bases from J, leaving 17 bases between. Germline CDR1 reads SGHRS; CDR2 reads YFSETQ. The CDR3 extends over 14 amino acids. This CDR3 reads CASSLDEGVVTQYF. Written as DNA, the CDR3 is TGCGCCAGCAGCCTCGATGAGGGAGTGGTTACGCAGTATTTT.

The chain combines TRBV4-1 with TRBJ2-2, with D maybe TRBD1 (6 bases). This CDR3 has 16 amino acids. Germline CDR1 reads MGHRA; CDR2 reads YSYEKL. V was cut by 2 bases and J by 7 bases, with 17 bases left in between. In DNA, the CDR3 is TGCGCCAGCAGCCAACCTACAGGGCGCGGAGGCGGGGAGCTGTTTTTT. It encodes CASSQPTGRGGGELFF.

This clone was seen just once. The CDR3 nucleotides are TGCGCCAGCAGCCCCCAGACAGAATACAATGAGCAGTTCTTC. Its protein product is CASSPQTEYNEQFF. V is TRBV4-1 and J is TRBJ2-1; possibly TRBD1 for D (5 bases). Germline V gene sequence: CDR1 MGHRA, CDR2 YSYEKL. V lost 4 bases and J 4 bases, leaving 11 bases between the germline ends. There are 14 residues in the CDR3.

The V call is TRBV7-9, the J call TRBJ2-7; the match to TRBD1 covers 9 bases. This CDR3 spans 17 amino acids. Trimming took 1 base from V and 2 from J; bases not matched to a gene: 9. Germline CDR1 is SEHNR and CDR2 is FQNEAQ (reference sequence). The CDR3 protein is CASSLGYGQGPTYEQYF. CDR3 nucleotide sequence: TGTGCCAGCAGCTTAGGGTATGGACAGGGGCCAACCTACGAGCAGTACTTC.

The chain is built from TRBV10-1 and TRBJ2-7; no definite D call. CDR1 is WNHNN, CDR2 SYGVQD, per germline (reference sequence). V was trimmed by 2 bases and J by 7 bases, leaving 9 bases between them. The CDR3 has 12 amino acids. The CDR3 protein is CASSEHYGEQYF. The CDR3 DNA reads as TGCGCCAGCAGTGAGCACTACGGGGAGCAGTACTTC.

This sequence joins TRBV5-6 and TRBJ1-2; no definite D call. Germline V gives CDR1 SGHDT, CDR2 YYEEEE. The CDR3 extends over 13 amino acids. V was pared by 0 bases and J by 8 bases, with 11 bases between. CDR3 sequence (DNA): TGTGCCAGCAGCTTGGGCCGAGAGAGGGGCTACACCTTC. Its translation is CASSLGRERGYTF.

Only one count was recorded for this clone. Within the sample, other DNA sequences also encode this same CDR3. The chain couples TRBV5-1 to TRBJ2-1; a weak D match, TRBD2 (5 bases). Germline assignment: CDR1 SGHRS and CDR2 YFSETQ. The CDR3 sequence is 14 residues long. The V end lost 2 bases, the J end lost 0 bases, and 6 bases lay between the germline ends. CDR3: CASSFGSSYNEQFF. CDR3 coding DNA: TGCGCCAGCAGCTTTGGGAGCTCCTACAATGAGCAGTTCTTC.

The V gene is TRBV4-1, the J gene TRBJ2-7, with 8 bases aligning to TRBD2. Germline V CDR1 and CDR2: MGHRA, YSYEKL. The CDR3 sequence is 17 residues long. Trimming cost V 3 bases and J 6 bases; bases outside gene matches: 16. Here the CDR3 reads CASSHGTAGLGSGEQYF. The CDR3 DNA reads TGCGCCAGCAGCCATGGAACTGCGGGACTAGGGAGCGGCGAGCAGTACTTC.

The chain carries TRBV29-1 and TRBJ1-4, with D possibly TRBD1 on 5 matching bases. This CDR3 region has 13 residues. Germline V CDR1 and CDR2: SQVTM, ANQGSEA. V lost 7 bases, J lost 3 bases, and 12 bases lay in between. The CDR3 nucleotides are TGCAGCGCCGATGGGGGGTCTAATGAAAAACTGTTTTTT. It codes for CSADGGSNEKLFF. Based on the CDR3 plus reference TRBV29-1 and TRBJ1-4, the full variable domain is SAVISQKPSRDICQRGTSLTIQCQVDSQVTMMFWYRQQPGQSLTLIATANQGSEATYESGFVIDKFPISRPNLTFSTLTVSNMSPEDSSIYLCSADGGSNEKLFFGSGTQLSVL.

This chain uses TRBV28 with TRBJ2-3; TRBD2 aligns across 7 bases. J was trimmed by 4 bases and V by 8 bases; bases with no gene match: 12. The V gene's germline CDR1 is MDHEN and CDR2 SYDVKM. The CDR3 length is 15 residues. The CDR3 nucleotides are TGTGCCAGCCGATCCGGGACTACGTCCGCAGATACGCAGTATTTT. This codes for CASRSGTTSADTQYF.

The J gene is TRBJ2-7, the V gene TRBV18; 16 nucleotides align to TRBD2. CDR3 size: 17 residues. V gave up 4 bases and J gave up 0 bases; unmatched junction bases: 3. Germline V gene lookup returns CDR1 KGHSH and CDR2 LQKENI. The CDR3 nucleotides are TGTGCCAGCTCACGAGGGACTAGCGGGAGGGCCTCCTACGAGCAGTACTTC. This encodes CASSRGTSGRASYEQYF.

The chain employs TRBV30 and TRBJ1-5; 7 bases are a match to TRBD1. Germline loops: CDR1 GTSNPN, CDR2 SVGIG (reference sequence). The CDR3 sequence is 14 residues long. The trim removed 7 bases at V and 0 bases at J, leaving 6 bases unmatched. CDR3 in amino acids: CAYRDSYSNQPQHF. CDR3 bases: TGTGCCTATCGGGACAGCTATAGCAATCAGCCCCAGCATTTT.

The chain employs TRBV7-6 and TRBJ1-2, with D possibly TRBD1 on 6 matching bases. This CDR3 comprises 14 residues. The V gene's germline CDR1 is SGHVS and CDR2 FNYEAQ. V was cut by 6 bases and J by 3 bases, with 14 bases left in between. CDR3 sequence (DNA): TGTGCCAGCAGAAGCAGGGGCCGCCACTATGGCTACACCTTC. Its protein product is CASRSRGRHYGYTF.

V and J are TRBV5-1 and TRBJ1-2; unclear D gene. The CDR3 is 14 residues long. Germline values: CDR1 SGHRS, CDR2 YFSETQ. The V end was cut by 5 bases, the J end by 2 bases, with 13 bases between. CDR3 sequence: CASRNDNRNYGYTF. In nucleotides, the CDR3 is TGCGCCAGCAGGAACGACAACCGAAACTATGGCTACACCTTC.

V usage is TRBV7-6 and J usage is TRBJ2-7, with D hard to call. V gave up 5 bases and J gave up 0 bases, with 14 bases separating them. Germline V gene data show CDR1 as SGHVS and CDR2 as FNYEAQ. There are 15 residues in the CDR3. The CDR3 coding sequence is TGTGCCAGCAGCCTAGGCGACACCCGCTCCTACGAGCAGTACTTC. This encodes CASSLGDTRSYEQYF.

The V gene is TRBV28, the J gene TRBJ2-5, with a possible D match to TRBD1 (6 bases). Trimming took off 4 bases at V and 4 bases at J, with 13 bases between the two ends. Germline CDR1 MDHEN, CDR2 SYDVKM. There are 14 residues in the CDR3. This CDR3 reads CASSSGKTGETQYF. In nucleotides, the CDR3 is TGTGCCAGCAGTTCCGGGAAGACAGGAGAGACCCAGTACTTC. Variable domain in full (rest from reference TRBV28 and TRBJ2-5): DVKVTQSSRYLVKRTGEKVFLECVQDMDHENMFWYRQDPGLGLRLIYFSYDVKMKEKGDIPEGYSVSREKKERFSLILESASTNQTSMYLCASSSGKTGETQYFGPGTRLLVL.

The chain has TRBV30 and TRBJ2-3, with no clear D. The CDR3 is 13 amino acids. The germline V gene has CDR1 GTSNPN and CDR2 SVGIG (reference sequence). Trimming removed 3 bases at V and 4 bases at J, with 11 bases between. The CDR3 spells CAWSGAAADTQYF. The CDR3 DNA is TGTGCCTGGAGCGGCGCGGCGGCAGATACGCAGTATTTT.

The chain couples TRBV19 to TRBJ2-1; 11 bases line up with TRBD2. Germline CDR1 LNHDA, CDR2 SQIVND (reference sequence). V shed 4 bases, J shed 4 bases, and the junction held 6 bases outside the gene matches. The CDR3 runs to 16 residues. The CDR3 is CASSNRLAGPYNEQFF. The CDR3 coding sequence is TGTGCCAGTAGTAACCGACTAGCGGGACCGTACAATGAGCAGTTCTTC.

The J gene is TRBJ2-5, the V gene TRBV5-1; a weak D match, TRBD1 (6 bases). CDR1 is SGHRS and CDR2 is YFSETQ in the germline V gene. V was cut by 5 bases and J by 1 base, with 15 bases left in between. This CDR3 spans 15 amino acids. CDR3 sequence: CASSSGHQVQETQYF. The CDR3 nucleotides read TGCGCCAGCAGTTCGGGACATCAGGTCCAAGAGACCCAGTACTTC.